One sample yielded the 25 T cell receptor beta chains listed below, sequenced in a study of T cell changes during pregnancy in multiple sclerosis. Sequencing used immunoSEQ multiplex PCR; TCRdb keeps in-frame clones, though not all of them. The sample has about 40,000 clones, roughly 90% seen once. This specimen was CD8+ T cells from peripheral blood mononuclear cells, taken before pregnancy. The receptors were gathered from a female donor with multiple sclerosis, enrolled in a pregnancy study.

This chain uses TRBV5-8 with TRBJ1-2; 10 bases align to TRBD1. Germline-derived CDR1 and CDR2 are SGHTS and YDEGEE. CDR3 length equals 16 residues. V gave up 0 bases and J gave up 5 bases; unmatched junction bases: 7. CDR3 sequence: CASSLALGDRGYGYTF. Here the CDR3 DNA reads TGTGCCAGCAGCTTGGCGTTAGGGGACAGGGGATATGGCTACACCTTC. Variable domain in full (rest from reference TRBV5-8 and TRBJ1-2): EAGVTQSPTHLIKTRGQQATLRCSPISGHTSVYWYQQALGLGLQFLLWYDEGEERNRGNFPPRFSGRQFPNYSSELNVNALELEDSALYLCASSLALGDRGYGYTFGSGTRLTVV.

The rearrangement links TRBV5-6 to TRBJ2-7; a weak D match, TRBD2 (6 bases). The CDR3 has 14 residues. Trimming took off 1 base at V and 5 bases at J, with 13 bases between the two ends. The germline V gene has CDR1 SGHDT and CDR2 YYEEEE. The CDR3, as DNA: TGTGCCAGCAGCTTGAGCGGGCTTGAAAACGAGCAGTACTTC. This sequence encodes CASSLSGLENEQYF.

V usage is TRBV11-2 and J usage is TRBJ2-7, with 7 bases aligning to TRBD2. The J segment lost 2 bases and the V segment lost 5 bases, leaving 6 bases of the junction unmatched. This CDR3 region has 14 residues. Germline lookup yields CDR1 SGHAT and CDR2 FQNNGV. This CDR3 reads CASSTGTTPYEQYF. CDR3 coding DNA: TGTGCCAGCAGCACCGGGACTACCCCCTACGAGCAGTACTTC. Full variable domain (rest looked up from reference TRBV11-2 and TRBJ2-7): EAGVAQSPRYKIIEKRQSVAFWCNPISGHATLYWYQQILGQGPKLLIQFQNNGVVDDSQLPKDRFSAERLKGVDSTLKIQPAKLEDSAVYLCASSTGTTPYEQYFGPGTRLTVT.

The chain combines TRBV7-8 with TRBJ1-5, with 9 bases fitting TRBD1. The CDR3 is made up of 16 amino acids. Trimming took 5 bases from V and 4 from J; bases not matched to a gene: 9. Germline V gene lookup returns CDR1 SGHVS and CDR2 FQNEAQ. The CDR3 region is CASSPGTGTYNQPQHF. The DNA of the CDR3 is TGTGCCAGCAGCCCTGGGACAGGGACCTATAATCAGCCCCAGCATTTT.

This chain links TRBV28 with TRBJ2-3; perhaps TRBD2 as D (5 bases). CDR1 MDHEN and CDR2 SYDVKM come from the germline V gene. This CDR3 comprises 17 residues. The V and J ends lost 3 bases and 1 base respectively, with 17 bases between them. The CDR3 region is CASSFLDSIIGTDTQYF. The CDR3 DNA reads TGTGCCAGCAGTTTTTTGGACTCCATTATCGGCACAGATACGCAGTATTTT. The complete variable domain, with remaining parts taken from reference TRBV28 and TRBJ2-3, reads DVKVTQSSRYLVKRTGEKVFLECVQDMDHENMFWYRQDPGLGLRLIYFSYDVKMKEKGDIPEGYSVSREKKERFSLILESASTNQTSMYLCASSFLDSIIGTDTQYFGPGTRLTVL.

Written as DNA, the CDR3 is TGTGCCAGCAGTGGGGCAGGGGTCGTCAATGAGCAGTTCTTC. It codes for CASSGAGVVNEQFF. The chain combines TRBV7-9 with TRBJ2-1; a weak D match, TRBD1 (6 bases). V dropped 6 bases and J dropped 6 bases, with 15 bases sitting between them. The germline CDR1 and CDR2 sequences are SEHNR and FQNEAQ (reference sequence). This CDR3 comprises 14 residues.

This chain joins TRBV27 and TRBJ2-1, with D unclear. Germline V gene sequence: CDR1 MNHEY, CDR2 SMNVEV (reference sequence). CDR3 length: 11 amino acids. V shed 7 bases and J shed 3 bases, with 4 bases lying between them. This CDR3 is CASTFYNEQFF. The CDR3 region has the DNA TGTGCCAGCACCTTCTACAATGAGCAGTTCTTC.

This clone is a singleton in its sample. The chain uses TRBV29-1 and TRBJ2-7; 8 bases match TRBD1. V shed 8 bases, J shed 5 bases, and the junction held 8 bases outside the gene matches. This CDR3 has 12 residues. CDR1 is SQVTM and CDR2 is ANQGSEA in the germline V gene. CDR3 DNA: TGCAGCTTCACAGGGGGACCGGACGAGCAGTACTTC. It specifies CSFTGGPDEQYF.

This chain uses TRBV28 with TRBJ2-7, with 9 bases fitting TRBD2. Germline V lookup: CDR1 MDHEN, CDR2 SYDVKM. Trimming took 2 bases from V and 5 from J; bases not matched to a gene: 10. The CDR3 sequence is 16 residues long. The CDR3 nucleotides are TGTGCCAGCAGTTTACGCAAAGGACTAGCGTTGGACGAGCAGTACTTC. Translation gives CASSLRKGLALDEQYF.

This clone was picked up one time. V is TRBV7-9 and J is TRBJ2-7; 7 positions agree with TRBD1. The CDR3 runs 16 residues. Germline V gene sequence: CDR1 SEHNR, CDR2 FQNEAQ (reference sequence). The J segment lost 3 bases and the V segment lost 5 bases, leaving 13 bases of the junction unmatched. The CDR3 sequence is CASSPSAGGSYYEQYF. CDR3 nucleotide sequence: TGTGCCAGCAGCCCATCCGCAGGGGGATCCTACTACGAGCAGTACTTC.

This clone was recorded only once. V and J are TRBV27 and TRBJ2-7, with 7 bases fitting TRBD2. Germline CDR1 is MNHEY and CDR2 is SMNVEV (reference sequence). The CDR3 runs to 15 residues. V was clipped by 3 bases and J by 6 bases; unmatched bases: 11. The CDR3 is CASSLSSSGASEQYF. The CDR3 nucleotides read TGTGCCAGCAGTTTGAGTTCTAGCGGAGCCAGCGAGCAGTACTTC.

This clone was detected only a few times. The V gene is TRBV28, the J gene TRBJ2-7; no definite D call. The CDR3 totals 15 residues. Germline V lookup: CDR1 MDHEN, CDR2 SYDVKM. Between the trimmed V and J ends, which lost 2 bases and 3 bases, there was a span of 14 bases. CDR3 region: CASSLVLGVHYEQYF. The CDR3, as DNA: TGTGCCAGCAGTTTAGTGTTGGGCGTTCACTACGAGCAGTACTTC.

CDR3 in DNA: TGTGCCAGCAGTTTTTTGGACAACTTGTGGGCTTTCTTT. Its translation is CASSFLDNLWAFF. The rearrangement joins TRBV28 to TRBJ1-1, with a possible D match to TRBD1 (5 bases). Trimming shortened V by 3 bases and J by 11 bases, and 16 bases separated the two germline ends. The CDR3 consists of 13 residues. Germline lookup yields CDR1 MDHEN and CDR2 SYDVKM.

The V and J genes are TRBV6-5 and TRBJ2-1; D possibly corresponds to TRBD2 (5 bases). CDR1 is MNHEY, CDR2 SVGAGI, per germline. CDR3 length equals 13 residues. Between the trimmed V and J ends, which lost 6 bases and 3 bases, there was a span of 9 bases. CDR3 sequence reads: CASSPGVYNEQFF. The CDR3 DNA follows: TGTGCCAGCAGCCCCGGGGTCTACAATGAGCAGTTCTTC.

The chain joins TRBV19 to TRBJ2-3, with D hard to call. The CDR3 spans 15 residues. Trimming took 0 bases from V and 0 from J, leaving 7 bases between them. Germline lookup yields CDR1 LNHDA and CDR2 SQIVND (reference sequence). The CDR3 sequence is CASSIESPSTDTQYF. CDR3 DNA sequence: TGTGCCAGTAGTATAGAAAGCCCTAGCACAGATACGCAGTATTTT. The variable domain in full, with the rest retrieved from reference TRBV19 and TRBJ2-3, is DGGITQSPKYLFRKEGQNVTLSCEQNLNHDAMYWYRQDPGQGLRLIYYSQIVNDFQKGDIAEGYSVSREKKESFPLTVTSAQKNPTAFYLCASSIESPSTDTQYFGPGTRLTVL.

The V gene is TRBV28, the J gene TRBJ1-4; 9 nucleotides agree with TRBD1. Trimming cost V 4 bases and J 7 bases; bases outside gene matches: 10. Germline V gene lookup returns CDR1 MDHEN and CDR2 SYDVKM. The CDR3 runs to 16 residues. Here the CDR3 DNA reads TGTGCCAGCAGTTCGACCGGGACAGGGCGGGGTGAAAAACTGTTTTTT. It codes for CASSSTGTGRGEKLFF.

The V gene is TRBV19, the J gene TRBJ2-1; 10 bases align to TRBD1. The CDR3 spans 15 residues. Germline loops: CDR1 LNHDA, CDR2 SQIVND (reference sequence). The J segment lost 9 bases and the V segment lost 4 bases, leaving 9 bases of the junction unmatched. For the CDR3, the DNA is TGTGCCAGTAGTAGTACCGGGACAGGGGTCTCTGAGCAGTTCTTC. It encodes CASSSTGTGVSEQFF.

This chain uses TRBV28 with TRBJ1-5; D unresolved. Trimming removed 6 bases at V and 0 bases at J, with 24 bases between. Germline-derived CDR1 and CDR2 are MDHEN and SYDVKM. The CDR3 totals 19 residues. The CDR3 region has the DNA TGTGCCAGCAGCCACCCTAATGGGCTAAAACGGGATAGCAATCAGCCCCAGCATTTT. Its protein product is CASSHPNGLKRDSNQPQHF.

This chain uses TRBV4-3 with TRBJ2-7, with 10 bases lining up with TRBD1. The CDR3 covers 16 residues. V was clipped by 3 bases and J by 2 bases; unmatched bases: 7. Germline V gene data show CDR1 as LGHNA and CDR2 as YSLEER. In DNA, the CDR3 is TGCGCCAGCAGCCACTCGCCTGGACAGGGGGCCTACGAGCAGTACTTC. Residues: CASSHSPGQGAYEQYF.

The chain uses TRBV7-2 and TRBJ2-7; 9 nucleotides agree with TRBD2. Germline loops: CDR1 SGHTA, CDR2 FQGNSA. The CDR3 extends over 15 amino acids. J gave up 0 bases and V 1 base, and 1 base lay outside the gene matches. The CDR3 DNA reads as TGTGCCAGCAGCTTAGGGACTAGCGTCTCCTACGAGCAGTACTTC. This gives the protein CASSLGTSVSYEQYF. The entire variable domain, with the rest obtained from reference TRBV7-2 and TRBJ2-7, is as follows: GAGVSQSPSNKVTEKGKDVELRCDPISGHTALYWYRQSLGQGLEFLIYFQGNSAPDKSGLPSDRFSAERTGGSVSTLTIQRTQQEDSAVYLCASSLGTSVSYEQYFGPGTRLTVT.

This rearrangement joins TRBV5-6 to TRBJ2-7; 11 bases match TRBD2. The CDR3 contains 15 residues. With V trimmed by 2 bases and J by 3 bases, 4 bases remained unmatched. The germline V gene has CDR1 SGHDT and CDR2 YYEEEE. The CDR3 here is CASSFLTSGNYEQYF. As DNA, the CDR3 is TGTGCCAGCAGCTTTTTGACTAGCGGGAACTACGAGCAGTACTTC.

The chain has TRBV28 and TRBJ2-1, with D uncertain. Germline V gene sequence: CDR1 MDHEN, CDR2 SYDVKM. Trimming took 10 bases from V and 2 from J, leaving 18 bases between them. This CDR3 comprises 15 residues. The CDR3 loop reads CAITSRVRPYNEQFF. DNA of the CDR3: TGTGCCATAACTTCCCGGGTCCGCCCCTACAATGAGCAGTTCTTC. The full variable domain, in which reference TRBV28 and TRBJ2-1 provide the parts outside the CDR3, is DVKVTQSSRYLVKRTGEKVFLECVQDMDHENMFWYRQDPGLGLRLIYFSYDVKMKEKGDIPEGYSVSREKKERFSLILESASTNQTSMYLCAITSRVRPYNEQFFGPGTRLTVL.

V usage is TRBV27 and J usage is TRBJ2-7; perhaps TRBD2 as D (5 bases). The CDR3 sequence is 14 residues long. Germline CDR1 reads MNHEY; CDR2 reads SMNVEV (reference sequence). Between the trimmed V and J ends, which lost 5 bases and 6 bases, there was a span of 17 bases. The CDR3 DNA follows: TGTGCCAGCAGTACTAGTTTAATGATCAGCGAGCAGTACTTC. The encoded protein is CASSTSLMISEQYF.

The rearrangement uses TRBV28 and TRBJ2-5; 8 bases are a match to TRBD2. Matching the DNA end better, TRBJ2-7 makes the J call doubtful. Germline CDR1 is MDHEN and CDR2 is SYDVKM. The CDR3 extends over 18 amino acids. The CDR3 DNA reads as TGTGCCAGCAGTCAGGGAACGGGAGGGCCTCTGAGCTCCTACGAGCAGTACTTC. The encoded protein is CASSQGTGGPLSSYEQYF.

The V and J genes are TRBV5-5 and TRBJ2-7, with D uncertain. Between the trimmed V and J ends, which lost 2 bases and 0 bases, there was a span of 12 bases. Germline CDR1 is SGHKS and CDR2 is YYEKEE (reference sequence). The CDR3 loop spans 15 amino acids. As DNA, the CDR3 is TGTGCCAGCAGCTTAAGCGTGTCGGGCTCCTACGAGCAGTACTTC. The encoded protein is CASSLSVSGSYEQYF. The variable domain in full, completed from reference TRBV5-5 and TRBJ2-7, reads DAGVTQSPTHLIKTRGQQVTLRCSPISGHKSVSWYQQVLGQGPQFIFQYYEKEERGRGNFPDRFSARQFPNYSSELNVNALLLGDSALYLCASSLSVSGSYEQYFGPGTRLTVT.